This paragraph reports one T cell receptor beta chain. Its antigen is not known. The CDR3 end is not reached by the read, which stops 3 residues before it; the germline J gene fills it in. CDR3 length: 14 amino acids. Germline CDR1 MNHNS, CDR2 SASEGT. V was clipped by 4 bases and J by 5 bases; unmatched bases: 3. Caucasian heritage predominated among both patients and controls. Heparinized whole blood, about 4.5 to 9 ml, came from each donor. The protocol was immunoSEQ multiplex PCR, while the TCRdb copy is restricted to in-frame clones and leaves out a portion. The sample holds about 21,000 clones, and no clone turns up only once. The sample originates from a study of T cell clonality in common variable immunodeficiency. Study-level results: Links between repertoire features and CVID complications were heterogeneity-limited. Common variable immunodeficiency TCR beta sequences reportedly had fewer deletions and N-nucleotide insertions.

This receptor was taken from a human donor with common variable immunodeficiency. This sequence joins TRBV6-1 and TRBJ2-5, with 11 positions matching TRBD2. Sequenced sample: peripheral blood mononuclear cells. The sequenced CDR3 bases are TGTGCCAGCAGTGGGGGACTAGCGGCGGAGACC. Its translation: CASSGGLAAET. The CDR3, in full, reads CASSGGLAAETQYF.